The T cell receptor (beta chain) under discussion was sequenced for a study of shared clonotypes between healthy human individuals. The length of the CDR3 is 16 residues. Germline V gene lookup returns CDR1 MNHNS and CDR2 SASEGT. V was pared by 4 bases and J by 4 bases, with 19 bases between. Naive CD8 cells lacked CD45RO, underwent positive selection for CCR7 and left out terminally differentiated effector memory CD45RA+ cells. Here immunoSEQ multiplex PCR was the method, and the copy in TCRdb shows in-frame clones only, minus some. This sample has 2 million to 2.5 million clones, with 85% to 95% found just once.

The source is a man between 18 and 35 years old in good health. The V call is TRBV6-1, the J call TRBJ1-2; D unclear. The sequencing sample was made of naive CD8+ T cells sorted from blood. CDR3 DNA: TGTGCCAGCAGTGTAGTAGCGCGAACGACCCTCTATGGCTACACCTTC. The encoded protein is CASSVVARTTLYGYTF.